A single sample gave rise to the 7 T cell receptor beta chains below, sequenced in a study of T-cell reconstitution after alpha-beta-depleted transplantation in children. Molecular barcoding with unique molecular identifiers was used for the TCRbeta library. TCRdb independently ran MiXCR on the PCR reads; one entry per CDR3 protein. Of over 150,000 distinct CDR3 sequences listed, over 8.5% are singletons. The specimen was PBMCs, collected before TCRalphabeta/CD19-depleted stem cell transplant. Receptor source: a boy aged 2-9 years with acute myeloid leukemia, due to receive a stem cell transplant.

In its sample, this clonotype was seen many times. V gene TRBV7-9 combines with J gene TRBJ1-2; D unclear. Per germline, CDR1 SEHNR and CDR2 FQNEAQ (reference sequence). V lost 2 bases, J lost 6 bases, and 16 bases lay in between. The length of the CDR3 is 15 residues. The CDR3 bases are TGTGCCAGCAGCTTATCGGAGTCTAGGTGGAATGGCTACACCTTC. Its protein is CASSLSESRWNGYTF.

This clonotype occurred many times. The chain combines TRBV7-2 with TRBJ2-1, with D unclear. The CDR3 runs 15 residues. Trimming pared 0 bases from V and 0 bases from J, leaving 6 bases between. The germline CDR1 and CDR2 sequences are SGHTA and FQGNSA. The chain's CDR3 is CASSLAVSSYNEQFF. The CDR3 DNA reads TGTGCCAGCAGCTTAGCTGTCAGCTCCTACAATGAGCAGTTCTTC.

This clonotype came up many times. The V gene is TRBV5-8, the J gene TRBJ1-2; no reliable D call. Trimming removed 0 bases at V and 7 bases at J, with 7 bases between. Germline V gene lookup returns CDR1 SGHTS and CDR2 YDEGEE. This CDR3 region has 12 residues. In DNA, the CDR3 is TGTGCCAGCAGCTTGGGAGTTGCTGGCTACACCTTC. Translation gives CASSLGVAGYTF.

By proportion, this clonotype is medium-sized. The gene calls are TRBV7-9 and TRBJ1-1; 9 positions match TRBD1. V was clipped by 6 bases and J by 8 bases; unmatched bases: 10. Germline V CDR1 and CDR2: SEHNR, FQNEAQ (reference sequence). This CDR3 has 14 amino acids. For the CDR3, the DNA is TGTGCCAGCAGACAGGGACAGGGAAAAGGCGAAGCTTTCTTT. Amino acids: CASRQGQGKGEAFF.

As concerns this clonotype: One end of the junction varies from germline; a read error may be responsible. The V call is TRBV28, the J call TRBJ2-5; D ambiguous. The germline gives CDR1 MDHEN, CDR2 SYDVKM. The CDR3 is 16 amino acids. The CDR3 protein is CTSSLLSTPVCEAQYF. The DNA for the CDR3 is TGTACCAGCAGTTTATTGTCCACGCCAGTGTGTGAGGCCCAGTACTTC.

This clonotype has a count of ten or more. This chain links TRBV20-1 with TRBJ2-7; a possible D gene is TRBD2 (6 bases). The CDR3 extends over 15 amino acids. The germline gives CDR1 DFQATT, CDR2 SNEGSKA (reference sequence). V lost 5 bases to trimming and J lost 2 bases, with 19 bases between them. The CDR3 region has the DNA TGCAGTGCTCACCCAACCGGGACTCCTACCTACGAGCAGTACTTC. This gives the protein CSAHPTGTPTYEQYF.

Ten or more counts support this clonotype. This CDR3 reads CASGKQGKNTEAFF. The CDR3 DNA follows: TGTGCCAGCGGAAAACAGGGGAAGAACACTGAAGCTTTCTTT. The chain links TRBV25-1 to TRBJ1-1, with TRBD1 matching over 7 bases. CDR3 length equals 14 residues. V shed 8 bases and J 1 base; nucleotides not matched to a gene: 7. The germline V gene encodes CDR1 MGHDK and CDR2 SYGVNS.